The T cell receptor beta chain described here comes from a study of identical twins. General study results and limits: Insertions ran lower in abundant cord blood beta clonotypes, though not in memory repertoires.

TCRdb independently ran MiXCR on the 5' RACE reads; one entry per CDR3 protein. The sample has roughly 1.6 million distinct CDR3 sequences, under 35% seen once. Concerning this clonotype itself: What it recognizes is unknown.

This sequence was found in a newborn girl in good health. The specimen was cord blood.

The CDR3 DNA follows: TGTGCCAGCAGTTGGGTCTCTGGGGCCAACGTCCTGACTTTC. Translating it yields CASSWVSGANVLTF. V usage is TRBV28 and J usage is TRBJ2-6; D gene unclear. The CDR3 has 14 amino acids. From germline, CDR1 is MDHEN and CDR2 SYDVKM. Trimming left V 4 bases short and J 0 bases short, with 4 bases between.